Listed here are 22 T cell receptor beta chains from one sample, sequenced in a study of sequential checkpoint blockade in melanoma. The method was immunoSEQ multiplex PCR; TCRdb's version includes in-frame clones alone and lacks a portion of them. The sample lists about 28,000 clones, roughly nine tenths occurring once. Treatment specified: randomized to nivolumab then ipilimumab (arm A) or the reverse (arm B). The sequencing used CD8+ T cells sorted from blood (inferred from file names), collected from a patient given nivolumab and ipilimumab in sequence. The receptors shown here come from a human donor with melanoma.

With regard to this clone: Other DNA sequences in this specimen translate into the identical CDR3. The CDR3 coding sequence is TGTGCCAGCAGTTTGACTAGCGGGGGGGGAGATACGCAGTATTTT. Translation: CASSLTSGGGDTQYF. The V call is TRBV28, the J call TRBJ2-3; 14 bases are shared with TRBD2. The CDR3 runs to 15 residues. Looked up from germline, CDR1 is MDHEN and CDR2 is SYDVKM. V lost 3 bases and J lost 5; bases outside the gene matches: 1.

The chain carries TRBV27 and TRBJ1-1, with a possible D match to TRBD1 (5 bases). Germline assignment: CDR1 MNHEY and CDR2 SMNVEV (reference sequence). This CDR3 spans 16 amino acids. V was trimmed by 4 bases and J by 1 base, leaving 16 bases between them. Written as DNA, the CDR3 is TGTGCCAGCAGTTCAGGAAGACAGCGTTGGAACACTGAAGCTTTCTTT. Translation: CASSSGRQRWNTEAFF.

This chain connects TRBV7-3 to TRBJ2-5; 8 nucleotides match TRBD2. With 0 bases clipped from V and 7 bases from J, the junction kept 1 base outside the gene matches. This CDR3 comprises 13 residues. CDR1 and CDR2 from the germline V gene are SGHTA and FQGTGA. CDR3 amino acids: CASSLTREGTQYF. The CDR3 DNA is TGTGCCAGCAGCTTAACCCGGGAGGGGACCCAGTACTTC.

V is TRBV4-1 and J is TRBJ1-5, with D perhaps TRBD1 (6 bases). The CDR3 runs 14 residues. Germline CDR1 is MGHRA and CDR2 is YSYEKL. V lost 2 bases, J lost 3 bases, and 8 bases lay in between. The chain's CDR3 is CASSQRTDNQPQHF. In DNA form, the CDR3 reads TGCGCCAGCAGCCAAAGGACAGACAATCAGCCCCAGCATTTT.

CDR3 sequence reads: CASSFRTGGVAFF. The DNA of the CDR3 is TGTGCCAGCAGTTTTCGGACAGGGGGCGTAGCTTTCTTT. The rearrangement joins TRBV28 to TRBJ1-1, with 11 bases that match TRBD1. CDR3 length equals 13 residues. Germline CDR1 and CDR2: MDHEN and SYDVKM. The trim removed 3 bases at V and 10 bases at J, leaving 4 bases unmatched.

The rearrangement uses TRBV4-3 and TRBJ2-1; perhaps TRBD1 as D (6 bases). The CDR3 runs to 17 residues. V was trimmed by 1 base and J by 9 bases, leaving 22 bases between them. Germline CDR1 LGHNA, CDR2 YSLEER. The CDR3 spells CASSQASSREQGSEQFF. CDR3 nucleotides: TGCGCCAGCAGCCAAGCTTCGTCGAGGGAACAGGGTAGTGAGCAGTTCTTC.

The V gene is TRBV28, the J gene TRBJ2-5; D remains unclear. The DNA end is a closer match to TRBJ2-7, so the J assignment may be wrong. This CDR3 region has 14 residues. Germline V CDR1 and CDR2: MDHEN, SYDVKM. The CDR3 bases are TGTGCCAGCAGTCCGCCCCGTGAAGTCCACGAGCAGTACTTC. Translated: CASSPPREVHEQYF.

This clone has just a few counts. The CDR3 sequence is CASSLVDGEAGELFF. The CDR3 DNA reads TGTGCCAGCAGCCTAGTGGACGGGGAGGCCGGGGAGCTGTTTTTT. The rearrangement joins TRBV7-9 to TRBJ2-2, with D perhaps TRBD2 (6 bases). The germline V gene has CDR1 SEHNR and CDR2 FQNEAQ (reference sequence). V lost 5 bases to trimming and J lost 6 bases, with 16 bases between them. This CDR3 is built from 15 residues.

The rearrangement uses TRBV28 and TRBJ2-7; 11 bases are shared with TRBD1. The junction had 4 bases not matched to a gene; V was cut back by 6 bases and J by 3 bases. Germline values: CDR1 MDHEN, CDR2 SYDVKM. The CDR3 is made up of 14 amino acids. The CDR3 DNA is TGTGCCAGCAGCCGGACAGGGGGCTTCTACGAGCAGTACTTC. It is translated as CASSRTGGFYEQYF.

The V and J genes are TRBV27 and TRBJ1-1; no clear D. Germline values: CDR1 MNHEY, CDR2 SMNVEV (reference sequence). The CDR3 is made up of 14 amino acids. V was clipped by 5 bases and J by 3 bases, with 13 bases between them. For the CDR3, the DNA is TGTGCCAGCAGTCCCACGGGCGGGTACACTGAAGCTTTCTTT. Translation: CASSPTGGYTEAFF.

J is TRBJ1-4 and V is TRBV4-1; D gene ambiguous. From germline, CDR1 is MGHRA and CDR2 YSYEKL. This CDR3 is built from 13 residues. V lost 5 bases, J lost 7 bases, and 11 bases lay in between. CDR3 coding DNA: TGCGCCAGCAGCTTGGTCGAACTTGAAAAACTGTTTTTT. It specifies CASSLVELEKLFF.

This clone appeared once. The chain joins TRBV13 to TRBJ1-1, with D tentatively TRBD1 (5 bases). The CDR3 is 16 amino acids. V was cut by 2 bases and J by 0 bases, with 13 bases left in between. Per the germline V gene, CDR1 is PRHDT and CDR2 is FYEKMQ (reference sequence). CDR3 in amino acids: CASSLRGSGMNTEAFF. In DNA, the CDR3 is TGTGCCAGCAGCTTACGGGGGTCCGGCATGAACACTGAAGCTTTCTTT. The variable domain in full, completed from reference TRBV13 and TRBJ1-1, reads AAGVIQSPRHLIKEKRETATLKCYPIPRHDTVYWYQQGPGQDPQFLISFYEKMQSDKGSIPDRFSAQQFSDYHSELNMSSLELGDSALYFCASSLRGSGMNTEAFFGQGTRLTVV.

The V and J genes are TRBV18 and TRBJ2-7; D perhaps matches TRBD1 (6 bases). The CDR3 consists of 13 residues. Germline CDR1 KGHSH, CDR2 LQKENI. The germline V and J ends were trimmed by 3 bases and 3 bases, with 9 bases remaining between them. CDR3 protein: CASSPTGFYEQYF. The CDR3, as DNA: TGTGCCAGCTCACCGACAGGATTCTACGAGCAGTACTTC.

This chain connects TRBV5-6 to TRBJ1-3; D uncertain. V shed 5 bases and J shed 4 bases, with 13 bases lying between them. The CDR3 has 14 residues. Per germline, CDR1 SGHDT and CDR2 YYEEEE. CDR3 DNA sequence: TGTGCCAGCAGTCATTGGCCGGGGGGAAACACCATATATTTT. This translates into CASSHWPGGNTIYF.

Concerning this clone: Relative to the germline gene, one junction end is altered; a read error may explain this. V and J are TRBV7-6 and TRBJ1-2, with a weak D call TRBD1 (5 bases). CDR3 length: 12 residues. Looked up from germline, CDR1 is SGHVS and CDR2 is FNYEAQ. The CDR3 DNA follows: TGTGCCAGCAGCTTAGGGGGCAGTATAACCGCCTTC. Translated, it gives CASSLGGSITAF.

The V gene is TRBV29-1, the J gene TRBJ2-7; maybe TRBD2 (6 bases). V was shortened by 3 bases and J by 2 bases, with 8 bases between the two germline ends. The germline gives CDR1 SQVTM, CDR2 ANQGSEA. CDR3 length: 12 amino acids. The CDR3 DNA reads TGCAGCGTTGACGGAGGGACCTACGAGCAGTACTTC. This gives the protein CSVDGGTYEQYF.

CDR3 coding DNA: TGTGCCAGTAGTCCCCCGACATCCGGAGATACGCAGTATTTT. The encoded protein is CASSPPTSGDTQYF. The chain links TRBV19 to TRBJ2-3; D unclear. V dropped 5 bases and J dropped 5 bases, with 14 bases sitting between them. Looked up from germline, CDR1 is LNHDA and CDR2 is SQIVND (reference sequence). The CDR3 is 14 residues long.

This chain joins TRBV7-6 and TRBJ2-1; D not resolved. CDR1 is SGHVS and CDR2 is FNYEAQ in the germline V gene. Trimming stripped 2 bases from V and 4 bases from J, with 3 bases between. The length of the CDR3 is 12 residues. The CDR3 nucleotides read TGTGCCAGCAGCTTATTATACAATGAGCAGTTCTTC. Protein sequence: CASSLLYNEQFF.

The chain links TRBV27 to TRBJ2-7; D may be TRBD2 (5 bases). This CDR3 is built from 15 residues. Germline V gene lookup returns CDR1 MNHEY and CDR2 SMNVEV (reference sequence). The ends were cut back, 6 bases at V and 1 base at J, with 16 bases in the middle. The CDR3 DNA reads TGTGCCAGCAGCCTGGGAGTAGCGACTTCCTACGAGCAGTACTTC. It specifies CASSLGVATSYEQYF.

The CDR3 region is CASSLTGPYGYTF. The CDR3, as DNA: TGTGCCAGCAGCTTGACAGGGCCTTATGGCTACACCTTC. This chain links TRBV28 with TRBJ1-2; 7 bases line up with TRBD1. CDR3 length: 13 residues. CDR1 and CDR2 (germline): MDHEN, SYDVKM. J gave up 5 bases and V 6 bases, and 6 bases lay outside the gene matches.

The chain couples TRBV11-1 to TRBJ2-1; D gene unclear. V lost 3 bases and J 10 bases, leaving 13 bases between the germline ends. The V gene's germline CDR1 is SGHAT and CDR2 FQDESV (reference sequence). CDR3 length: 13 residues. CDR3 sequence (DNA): TGTGCCAGCAGCTTTCTACTAACGGTCGAGCAGTTCTTC. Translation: CASSFLLTVEQFF.

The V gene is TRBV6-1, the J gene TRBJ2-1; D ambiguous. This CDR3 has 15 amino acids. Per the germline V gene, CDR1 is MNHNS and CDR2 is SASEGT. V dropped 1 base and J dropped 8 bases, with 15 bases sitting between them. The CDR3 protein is CASSEGLILVDEQFF. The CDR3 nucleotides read TGTGCCAGCAGTGAAGGGCTTATCCTTGTGGATGAGCAGTTCTTC.